This TCR beta chain was retrieved from a study of memory CD4+ T cells and cytomegalovirus serostatus. The sort gate was single viable CD3+CD4+CD8-CD45RO+ cells for memory CD4+ T cells. Only in-frame clones appear in the TCRdb table, and some are missing; sequencing was by immunoSEQ multiplex PCR. The table lists about 57,000 clones, roughly 80% of them singletons, with about 0.86% in the top ten. Trimming took 2 bases from V and 0 from J, leaving 11 bases between them. Germline CDR1 and CDR2: SGHTS and YDEGEE. This CDR3 region has 16 residues. This receptor was identified in an adult in good health and CMV-seronegative. The sample comprised memory CD4+ T cells from blood. The chain uses TRBV5-8 and TRBJ1-4, with a tentative D call TRBD1 (6 bases). The CDR3 nucleotides are TGTGCCAGCAGCTTCGGACAGCTTGCAACTAATGAAAAACTGTTTTTT. Amino acids: CASSFGQLATNEKLFF.